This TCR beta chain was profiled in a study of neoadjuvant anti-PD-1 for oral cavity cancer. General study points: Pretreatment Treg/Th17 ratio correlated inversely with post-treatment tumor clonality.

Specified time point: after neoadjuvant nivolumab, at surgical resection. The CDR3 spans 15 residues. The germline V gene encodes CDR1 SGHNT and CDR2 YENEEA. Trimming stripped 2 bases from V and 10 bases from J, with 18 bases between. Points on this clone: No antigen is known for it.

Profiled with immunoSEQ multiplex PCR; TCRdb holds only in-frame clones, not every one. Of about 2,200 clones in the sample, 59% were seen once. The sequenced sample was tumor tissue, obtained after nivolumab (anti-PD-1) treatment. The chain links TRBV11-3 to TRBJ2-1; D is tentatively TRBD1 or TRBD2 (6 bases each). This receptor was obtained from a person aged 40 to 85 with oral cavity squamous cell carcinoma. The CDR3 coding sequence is TGTGCCAGCAGCTTAATCCGGGGGCCCGGAGGGGAGCAGTTCTTC. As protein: CASSLIRGPGGEQFF.